One and the same sample provided the 2 T cell receptor beta chains below, sequenced in a study of blood T cell repertoires in COVID-19. The method was immunoSEQ multiplex PCR; TCRdb's version includes in-frame clones alone and lacks a portion of them. The data contain fewer than 350,000 clones, around 90% of them seen just once; the ten biggest clones take up around 2%. The sequenced material came from PBMCs or T cells enriched from blood (not recorded which). The receptors were sampled from a woman in her sixties or seventies in a cohort exposed to, infected with or recovered from COVID-19 (not recorded which).

The chain couples TRBV5-1 to TRBJ1-1, with TRBD1 matching 7 bases. The CDR3 totals 17 residues. V lost 1 base to trimming and J lost 0 bases; unmatched junction nucleotides: 9. Per the germline V gene, CDR1 is SGHRS and CDR2 is YFSETQ. The CDR3 protein is CASSLPPRQGMNTEAFF. The CDR3 DNA follows: TGCGCCAGCAGCTTGCCCCCGAGACAGGGTATGAACACTGAAGCTTTCTTT.

This chain links TRBV7-9 with TRBJ2-1; TRBD1 is a possible D gene (5 bases). The CDR3 runs to 16 residues. Trimming took off 5 bases at V and 5 bases at J, with 19 bases between the two ends. The germline V gene has CDR1 SEHNR and CDR2 FQNEAQ (reference sequence). The CDR3 sequence is CASSRVVNRGNNEQFF. The DNA for the CDR3 is TGTGCCAGCAGCCGAGTAGTCAATAGGGGTAACAATGAGCAGTTCTTC.